This T cell receptor beta chain comes out of a study of control samples from healthy donors and cancer patients. The ends were cut back, 3 bases at V and 4 bases at J, with 14 bases in the middle. CDR3 length: 15 residues. Germline loops: CDR1 SGHRS, CDR2 YFSETQ. This clone was seen a few times. Measured with immunoSEQ multiplex PCR; TCRdb has only the in-frame clones, and not every one. The sample lists under 130,000 clones, roughly 85% seen once, with about 13% in the top ten. This chain uses TRBV5-1 with TRBJ1-5; the D gene is possibly TRBD1 (6 bases). This TCR was recovered from a woman aged 50 to 60 in good health. The sample comprised blood. CDR3 amino acids: CASSSTGNLNQPQHF. CDR3 coding DNA: TGCGCCAGCAGCTCGACAGGAAATTTAAATCAGCCCCAGCATTTT.